This passage covers 8 T cell receptor beta chains from one sample sequenced in a study of beta chain features in type 1 diabetes. The study's findings and limits: Type 1 diabetes patients showed a moderate but significant shortening of TCRB CDR3s in all four CD4+ subsets.

Antigens of these TCRs are unknown. The sequenced template was cDNA made from the entire isolated RNA. Clones were sequenced by immunoSEQ multiplex PCR, and TCRdb holds only the in-frame ones, with some missing. The repertoire consists of 600,000 to 700,000 clones, with 9.5% to 15% occurring once and the leading ten covering more than 0.1%. The specimen was naive CD4+ T cells from blood. The receptor source for this set is a man in his thirties or forties with type 1 diabetes.

The chain carries TRBV15 and TRBJ1-2, with D hard to call. This CDR3 is 14 amino acids long. Germline CDR1 is LNHNV and CDR2 is YYDKDF (reference sequence). The ends were cut back, 2 bases at V and 4 bases at J, with 11 bases in the middle. This CDR3 is CATSRPGPSYGYTF. CDR3 sequence (DNA): TGTGCCACCAGCAGACCTGGACCCTCCTATGGCTACACCTTC.

This clone has more than one count but fewer than ten. V usage is TRBV7-3 and J usage is TRBJ1-2; 9 bases map to TRBD1. The germline CDR1 and CDR2 sequences are SGHTA and FQGTGA. The CDR3 is 15 amino acids. Trimming removed 4 bases from V and 6 bases from J; junction bases left unmatched: 9. The CDR3 DNA sequence: TGTGCCAGCAGCTCTCCGGGACAGGGCCGTGATGGCTACACCTTC. Translating gives CASSSPGQGRDGYTF. The whole variable domain, filled in from reference TRBV7-3 and TRBJ1-2, reads GAGVSQTPSNKVTEKGKYVELRCDPISGHTALYWYRQSLGQGPEFLIYFQGTGAADDSGLPNDRFFAVRPEGSVSTLKIQRTERGDSAVYLCASSSPGQGRDGYTFGSGTRLTVV.

This clone occurred a few times. The rearrangement uses TRBV19 and TRBJ2-7; possibly TRBD1 for D (6 bases). Germline loops: CDR1 LNHDA, CDR2 SQIVND (reference sequence). V lost 5 bases and J 1 base, leaving 12 bases between the germline ends. The CDR3 has 14 amino acids. Here the CDR3 DNA reads TGTGCCAGTAGTCAACCACAGGGATCCTACGAGCAGTACTTC. This codes for CASSQPQGSYEQYF.

In its sample, this clone was seen a few times. The V and J genes are TRBV18 and TRBJ2-2, with D hard to call. V dropped 1 base and J dropped 3 bases, with 12 bases sitting between them. This CDR3 is built from 16 residues. In germline, CDR1 is KGHSH, CDR2 LQKENI. The CDR3 reads CASSPRSLSDTGELFF. In DNA, the CDR3 is TGTGCCAGCTCACCACGGAGTTTATCGGACACCGGGGAGCTGTTTTTT. Filled out from reference TRBV18 and TRBJ2-2, the complete variable domain reads NAGVMQNPRHLVRRRGQEARLRCSPMKGHSHVYWYRQLPEEGLKFMVYLQKENIIDESGMPKERFSAEFPKEGPSILRIQQVVRGDSAAYFCASSPRSLSDTGELFFGEGSRLTVL.

The chain links TRBV28 to TRBJ2-7, with D maybe TRBD2 (6 bases). The CDR3 extends over 11 amino acids. V dropped 8 bases and J dropped 2 bases, with 7 bases sitting between them. CDR1 is MDHEN, CDR2 SYDVKM, per germline. The CDR3, as DNA: TGTGCCAGCTGGGGGGCCTACGAGCAGTACTTC. This gives the protein CASWGAYEQYF.

This chain connects TRBV5-1 to TRBJ2-5, with D perhaps matching TRBD1 (5 bases). CDR3 size: 15 residues. Germline V gene sequence: CDR1 SGHRS, CDR2 YFSETQ. Deletions cut 2 bases from V and 4 bases from J, with 15 bases between. CDR3 DNA: TGCGCCAGCAGCTTATTTCAGGGTACCGGAGAGACCCAGTACTTC. This gives the protein CASSLFQGTGETQYF.

This clone was observed a handful of times. V is TRBV10-3 and J is TRBJ2-3, with TRBD2 identical over 15 bases. The germline CDR1 and CDR2 sequences are ENHRY and SYGVKD. The CDR3 loop spans 17 amino acids. Germline trimming cut 2 bases from V and 2 bases from J; bases unmatched to any gene: 2. The CDR3 nucleotides are TGTGCCATCAGTGAGGGGACTAGCGGGGGGTTCACAGATACGCAGTATTTT. It yields the protein CAISEGTSGGFTDTQYF.

The chain employs TRBV30 and TRBJ2-7, with D unresolved. The CDR3 has 12 residues. The germline gives CDR1 GTSNPN, CDR2 SVGIG (reference sequence). V lost 2 bases, J lost 6 bases, and 11 bases lay in between. The CDR3 DNA sequence: TGTGCCTGGAGTCCCGTAGGCCCCGAGCAGTACTTC. Protein: CAWSPVGPEQYF.